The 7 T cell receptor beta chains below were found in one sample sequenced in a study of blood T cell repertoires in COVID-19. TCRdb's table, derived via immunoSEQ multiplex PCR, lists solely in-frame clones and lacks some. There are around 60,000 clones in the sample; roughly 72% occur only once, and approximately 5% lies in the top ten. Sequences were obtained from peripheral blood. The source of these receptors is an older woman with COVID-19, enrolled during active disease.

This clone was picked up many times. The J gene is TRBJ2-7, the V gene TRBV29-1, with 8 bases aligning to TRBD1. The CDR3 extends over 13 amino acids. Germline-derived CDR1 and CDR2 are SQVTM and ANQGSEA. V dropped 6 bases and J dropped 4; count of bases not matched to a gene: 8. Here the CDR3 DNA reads TGCAGCGTATCGACAGGGGTCGGTTACGAGCAGTACTTC. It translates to CSVSTGVGYEQYF.

The CDR3 protein is CSVGGLGGSREQYF. The CDR3 DNA is TGCAGCGTGGGGGGACTCGGGGGATCGCGGGAGCAGTACTTC. V gene TRBV29-1 combines with J gene TRBJ2-7; possibly TRBD2 for D (6 bases). The ends were cut back, 6 bases at V and 7 bases at J, with 22 bases in the middle. The CDR3 consists of 14 residues. Germline V gene sequence: CDR1 SQVTM, CDR2 ANQGSEA.

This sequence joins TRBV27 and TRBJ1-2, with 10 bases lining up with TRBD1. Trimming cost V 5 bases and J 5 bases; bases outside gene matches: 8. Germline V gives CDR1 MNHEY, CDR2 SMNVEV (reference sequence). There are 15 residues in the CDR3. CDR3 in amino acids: CASSLKRTGGYGYTF. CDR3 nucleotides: TGTGCCAGCAGTCTAAAACGGACAGGGGGTTATGGCTACACCTTC.

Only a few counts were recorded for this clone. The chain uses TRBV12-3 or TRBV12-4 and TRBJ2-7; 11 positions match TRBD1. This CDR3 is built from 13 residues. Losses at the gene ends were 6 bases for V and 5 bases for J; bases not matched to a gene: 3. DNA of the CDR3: TGTGCCAGCAGAGGGACAGGGGGGAACGAGCAGTACTTC. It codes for CASRGTGGNEQYF.

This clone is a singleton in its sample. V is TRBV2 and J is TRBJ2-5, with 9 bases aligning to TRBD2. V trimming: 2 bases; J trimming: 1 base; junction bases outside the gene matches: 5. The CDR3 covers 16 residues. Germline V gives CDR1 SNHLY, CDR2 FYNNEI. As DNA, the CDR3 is TGTGCCAGCAGTGAACAAGGACTAGCGACCCAAGAGACCCAGTACTTC. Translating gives CASSEQGLATQETQYF.

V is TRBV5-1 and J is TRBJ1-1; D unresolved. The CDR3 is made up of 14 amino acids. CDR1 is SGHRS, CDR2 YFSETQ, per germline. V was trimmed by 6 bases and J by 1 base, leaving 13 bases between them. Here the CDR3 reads CASTPGSQNTEAFF. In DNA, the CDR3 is TGCGCCAGCACCCCGGGGTCTCAGAACACTGAAGCTTTCTTT. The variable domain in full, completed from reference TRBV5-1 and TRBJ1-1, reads KAGVTQTPRYLIKTRGQQVTLSCSPISGHRSVSWYQQTPGQGLQFLFEYFSETQRNKGNFPGRFSGRQFSNSRSEMNVSTLELGDSALYLCASTPGSQNTEAFFGQGTRLTVV.

CDR3 protein: CASSLRSTDTQYF. CDR3 in DNA: TGTGCCAGCAGCTTACGGAGCACAGATACGCAGTATTTT. The V call is TRBV11-3, the J call TRBJ2-3, with D unresolved. V lost 2 bases to trimming and J lost 0 bases, with 3 bases between them. CDR1 SGHNT and CDR2 YENEEA come from the germline V gene. The CDR3 is made up of 13 amino acids. Looking up the rest from reference TRBV11-3 and TRBJ2-3 gives the full variable domain: EAGVVQSPRYKIIEKKQPVAFWCNPISGHNTLYWYLQNLGQGPELLIRYENEEAVDDSQLPKDRFSAERLKGVDSTLKIQPAELGDSAVYLCASSLRSTDTQYFGPGTRLTVL.